The clone carrying this T cell receptor (beta chain) was counted between two and nine times. Its specificity is unknown. This entry belongs to a study of regulatory T cells in long-lasting Graves disease. At the level of the study: The criterion for persistent Graves' disease was over 5 years of antithyroid drugs with positive TSH receptor antibodies. The study's findings and limits: Exclusively peripheral blood, rather than thyroid tissue, was studied.

The CDR3 has 16 residues. V dropped 0 bases and J dropped 2; count of bases not matched to a gene: 7. Germline V lookup: CDR1 SGDLS, CDR2 YYNGEE. Time point described: persistent/refractory GD, antithyroid drugs over 5 years with positive TRAb. Preparation of the TCR library used RNA extracted from PBMCs. It was by American Thyroid Association guidelines that Graves' disease was diagnosed. From an endocrinology department in Xi'an, China, came the patients. CDR3-region Arm-PCR and iRepertoire HTBI primers produced the TCR beta libraries. TCRdb passed the multiplex PCR reads through MiXCR, listing each CDR3 protein once. The sample lists roughly 700,000 distinct CDR3 sequences; around 30% were seen once.

The source of this sequence is a female donor with Graves disease. V gene TRBV9 combines with J gene TRBJ2-7; 8 bases align to TRBD1. The specimen comprised peripheral blood mononuclear cells (PBMCs), sampled when the disease was refractory, from a patient treated with antithyroid drugs. DNA for the CDR3: TGTGCCAGCAGCGTAGGTGGGACAGGTGTCCCCTACGAGCAGTACTTC. This encodes CASSVGGTGVPYEQYF.